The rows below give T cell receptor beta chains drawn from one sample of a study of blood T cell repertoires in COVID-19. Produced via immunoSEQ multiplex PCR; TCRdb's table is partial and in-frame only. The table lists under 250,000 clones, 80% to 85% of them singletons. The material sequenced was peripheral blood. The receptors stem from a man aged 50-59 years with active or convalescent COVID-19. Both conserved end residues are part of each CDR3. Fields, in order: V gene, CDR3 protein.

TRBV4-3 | CASSQERYNSPLHF
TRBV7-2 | CASHPAGGYSPLHF
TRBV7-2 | CASSVPGQGVYGYTF
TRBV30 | CAWFPGSNYGYTF
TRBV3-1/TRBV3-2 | CASSHAPRDYEQYF
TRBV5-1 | CASSREQGGTEAFF
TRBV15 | CATSRGQDEKLFF
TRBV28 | CASSLTGTTTDTQYF
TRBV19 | CASSRETGGFSYGYTF
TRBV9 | CASNVRGNYGYTF
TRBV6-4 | CASSDTGDTEAFF
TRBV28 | CASGQGAYEQYF
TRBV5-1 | CASSLEFTGEDEQFF
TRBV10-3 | CAISDSGGGSPLHF
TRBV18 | CASSPAGDTEAFF
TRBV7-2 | CASSLWTGENTEAFF
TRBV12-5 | CASGLVGQGRREQFF
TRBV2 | CASRLDSTTGELFF
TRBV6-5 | CASRTGTSYNEQFF
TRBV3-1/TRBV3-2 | CASSQGGGTYGYTF
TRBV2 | CASSGGTGGGQPQHF
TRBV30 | CAWSVGGGGGYTF
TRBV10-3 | CAIGREGAEAFF
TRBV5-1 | CASSRVGPDAETQYF
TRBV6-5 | CASSTGSWETQYF
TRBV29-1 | CSVEGRTNPGELFF
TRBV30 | CAWSLAGAPTDTQYF
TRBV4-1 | CASSQVQERLAGGRVLFF
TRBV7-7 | CASSPGRGTGNTIYF
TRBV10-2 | CASSSTGGQPQHF
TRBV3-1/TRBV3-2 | CASSGTGGQQETQYF
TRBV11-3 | CASSLGTGPTYEQYF
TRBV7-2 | CASSPSSGANVLTF
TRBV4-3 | CASSHPPGGEQYF
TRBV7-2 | CASSLVLAGANEQFF
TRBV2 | CASRRNTLAKNIQYF
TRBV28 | CASSTQGLVNIQYF
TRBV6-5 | CASTQGRGSNQPQHF
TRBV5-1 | CASSLGMAGDEQYF
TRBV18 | CASSPTRDRGAEQYF
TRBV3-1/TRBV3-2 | CASSPQIGPGNTIYF
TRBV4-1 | CASSQGLAGGLDNEQFF
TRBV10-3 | CAIRQGAGGYTEAFF
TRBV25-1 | CASSDPAGTANTGELFF
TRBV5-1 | CASSLVGAREQYF
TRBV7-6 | CASSLRGPNTEAFF
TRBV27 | CASSRQGGGYTF
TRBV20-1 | CSASLGYHRGGYGYTF
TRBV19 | CASSGPKGGLNTEAFF
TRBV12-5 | CASGLVLGREDTEAFF
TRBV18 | CASSPTRDPSEQFF
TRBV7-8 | CASSRGGGGAPTREQYF
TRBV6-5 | CASRTSGDREQYF
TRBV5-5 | CASSFNYVAYEQYF
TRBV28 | CASRPQTGGAGYTF